This T cell receptor (beta chain) was captured in a study of blood T cell repertoires in COVID-19. Study information: Samples taken during acute and convalescent COVID-19 were collected in the United States, Italy and Spain.

The CDR3 is 11 amino acids. V was shortened by 7 bases and J by 4 bases, with 5 bases between the two germline ends. Original data processing: The authors estimated nucleated cell counts from reference gene primer amplification. TCRdb's copy holds only in-frame clones and misses some; the assay was immunoSEQ multiplex PCR. The DNA was the basis for D and trimming; V, J and clone size are from that table. The table has hundreds of thousands of clones, roughly 76% seen once; the top ten hold roughly 7.4%. The sample consisted of peripheral blood. This TCR was recovered from a woman older than 75 with COVID-19, enrolled during active disease. V is TRBV12-3 or TRBV12-4 and J is TRBJ2-1; the D is unclear. CDR3 residues: CASTIYNEQFF. The CDR3 DNA reads TGTGCCAGCACCATTTACAATGAGCAGTTCTTC.